This entry lists 26 T cell receptor beta chains sequenced from one sample in a study of blood T cell repertoires in COVID-19. Profiled with immunoSEQ multiplex PCR; TCRdb holds only in-frame clones, not every one. The sample yields roughly 250,000 clones, approximately 86% seen once. Sequenced sample: peripheral blood. All receptors derive from a human donor with COVID-19, enrolled during active disease. The donor label of this sample is uncertain.

This clone has only one observation. The gene calls are TRBV6-2 or TRBV6-3 and TRBJ2-1; 9 bases are a match to TRBD1. This CDR3 comprises 17 residues. V was pared by 0 bases and J by 6 bases, with 9 bases of the junction left unmatched. CDR1 and CDR2 (germline): MNHEY, SVGEGT. CDR3 residues: CASSYSMGQGRRNEQFF. For the CDR3, the DNA is TGTGCCAGCAGTTACTCGATGGGACAGGGTAGGCGCAATGAGCAGTTCTTC.

V and J are TRBV3-1 (or the pseudogene TRBV3-2) and TRBJ1-1; D uncertain. This CDR3 has 13 residues. CDR1 and CDR2 (germline): LGHDT, YNNKEL (reference sequence). The V end was cut by 3 bases, the J end by 1 base, with 6 bases between. In DNA form, the CDR3 reads TGTGCCAGCAGCCAGAGTCGGAACACTGAAGCTTTCTTT. Amino acids: CASSQSRNTEAFF.

The chain links TRBV6-5 to TRBJ1-6, with 9 bases fitting TRBD1. The CDR3 has 15 amino acids. The V segment lost 7 bases and the J segment 10 bases; nucleotides outside the gene matches: 11. Germline V gene sequence: CDR1 MNHEY, CDR2 SVGAGI. CDR3 sequence (DNA): TGTGCCAGCAACTCACACAGGGGGCGCAAATCACCCCTCCACTTT. It yields the protein CASNSHRGRKSPLHF.

V is TRBV28 and J is TRBJ1-2, with TRBD1 identical over 9 bases. V shed 5 bases, J shed 9 bases, and the junction held 7 bases outside the gene matches. The CDR3 is 13 amino acids. Germline V gene sequence: CDR1 MDHEN, CDR2 SYDVKM. The CDR3 bases are TGTGCCAGCAGTATCCGGACAGGGGATAGCTACACCTTC. This translates into CASSIRTGDSYTF.

The rearrangement joins TRBV5-1 to TRBJ2-6; 12 bases match TRBD2. There are 20 residues in the CDR3. CDR1 and CDR2 from the germline V gene are SGHRS and YFSETQ. The V segment lost 0 bases and the J segment 0 bases; nucleotides outside the gene matches: 7. The CDR3 DNA reads as TGCGCCAGCAGCTTGGAGACTAGCGGGAGAGGAAACTCTGGGGCCAACGTCCTGACTTTC. This gives the protein CASSLETSGRGNSGANVLTF.

The genes are TRBV28 and TRBJ1-5, with D hard to call. This CDR3 has 14 amino acids. The germline CDR1 and CDR2 sequences are MDHEN and SYDVKM. The V end lost 7 bases, the J end lost 7 bases, and 17 bases lay between the germline ends. The CDR3 here is CASNEQRLEQPQHF. The DNA for the CDR3 is TGTGCCAGCAATGAGCAGAGGTTAGAGCAGCCCCAGCATTTT.

J is TRBJ2-4 and V is TRBV5-1; tentative D call: TRBD2 (6 bases). The CDR3 length is 16 residues. Trimming cost V 3 bases and J 1 base, with 14 bases left between them. Germline V gene data show CDR1 as SGHRS and CDR2 as YFSETQ. The CDR3 spells CASSSEGSGAKNIQYF. The CDR3 DNA reads TGCGCCAGCAGCTCGGAGGGTTCTGGCGCCAAAAACATTCAGTACTTC.

This chain joins TRBV5-1 and TRBJ2-5; the match to TRBD2 covers 9 bases. The CDR3 runs to 15 residues. Per the germline V gene, CDR1 is SGHRS and CDR2 is YFSETQ. Losses at the gene ends were 4 bases for V and 7 bases for J; bases not matched to a gene: 11. CDR3 region: CASSPSGRLGGTQYF. In nucleotides, the CDR3 is TGCGCCAGCAGCCCGAGCGGGAGGTTAGGAGGGACCCAGTACTTC.

This clone was seen a few times. V gene TRBV27 combines with J gene TRBJ1-2, with 8 bases identical to TRBD1. CDR1 and CDR2 (germline): MNHEY, SMNVEV (reference sequence). Trimming cost V 4 bases and J 4 bases; bases outside gene matches: 5. The CDR3 has 14 residues. This CDR3 is CASSSQGEGYGYTF. Written as DNA, the CDR3 is TGTGCCAGCAGTTCACAGGGGGAGGGCTATGGCTACACCTTC.

The chain recombines TRBV7-2 with TRBJ1-2; 9 nucleotides match TRBD1. The CDR3 has 14 residues. The junction had 8 bases not matched to a gene; V was cut back by 4 bases and J by 8 bases. From germline, CDR1 is SGHTA and CDR2 FQGNSA. The CDR3 here is CASSYRGLREGYTF. CDR3 nucleotides: TGTGCCAGCAGCTACAGGGGGCTAAGGGAGGGCTACACCTTC.

V and J are TRBV28 and TRBJ2-7; 9 bases fit TRBD1. Trimming removed 5 bases from V and 4 bases from J; junction bases left unmatched: 9. CDR1 is MDHEN and CDR2 is SYDVKM in the germline V gene. The CDR3 contains 15 residues. This chain's CDR3 is CASSPPGQGDYEQYF. CDR3 DNA: TGTGCCAGCAGTCCCCCGGGACAGGGAGATTACGAGCAGTACTTC.

The genes are TRBV11-1 and TRBJ2-7; TRBD1 aligns across 9 bases. Germline V gene lookup returns CDR1 SGHAT and CDR2 FQDESV (reference sequence). V was pared by 2 bases and J by 3 bases, with 5 bases of the junction left unmatched. This CDR3 region has 15 residues. CDR3 in amino acids: CASSLSTGGGYEQYF. In DNA, the CDR3 is TGTGCCAGCAGCTTAAGTACAGGGGGCGGCTACGAGCAGTACTTC.

V and J are TRBV20-1 and TRBJ1-2; possibly TRBD1 for D (5 bases). Trimming shortened V by 3 bases and J by 4 bases, and 15 bases separated the two germline ends. The germline CDR1 and CDR2 sequences are DFQATT and SNEGSKA (reference sequence). The CDR3 covers 14 residues. Here the CDR3 DNA reads TGCAGTGCTAGTCTTCCGATAGGGGCCTATGGCTACACCTTC. It is translated as CSASLPIGAYGYTF.

Only one count was recorded for this clone. The gene calls are TRBV24-1 and TRBJ2-5; TRBD1 matches at 8 bases. V shed 6 bases, J shed 4 bases, and the junction held 9 bases outside the gene matches. Germline values: CDR1 KGHDR, CDR2 SFDVKD. CDR3 length: 15 residues. The CDR3 loop is CATSPGTGGRETQYF. The CDR3 DNA follows: TGTGCCACCAGTCCCGGGACAGGAGGTCGAGAGACCCAGTACTTC.

V gene TRBV5-1 combines with J gene TRBJ2-7, with 7 bases matching TRBD2. Looked up from germline, CDR1 is SGHRS and CDR2 is YFSETQ. V lost 0 bases to trimming and J lost 7 bases; unmatched junction nucleotides: 10. The CDR3 consists of 15 residues. This CDR3 is CASSLDWQPAGEQYF. As DNA, the CDR3 is TGCGCCAGCAGCTTGGATTGGCAGCCAGCGGGGGAGCAGTACTTC.

The chain joins TRBV7-2 to TRBJ1-2, with TRBD1 matching over 11 bases. V gave up 5 bases and J gave up 3 bases; unmatched junction bases: 8. CDR3 length equals 16 residues. CDR1 is SGHTA, CDR2 FQGNSA, per germline. The CDR3 region is CASSPRTGGAHYGYTF. In DNA form, the CDR3 reads TGTGCCAGCAGCCCTCGGACAGGGGGCGCCCACTATGGCTACACCTTC.

This chain connects TRBV5-1 to TRBJ2-7; the match to TRBD1 covers 9 bases. CDR3 length: 14 residues. Germline lookup yields CDR1 SGHRS and CDR2 YFSETQ. V lost 0 bases and J lost 7; bases outside the gene matches: 5. The CDR3 is CASSLVGTGWEQYF. The CDR3 region has the DNA TGCGCCAGCAGCTTGGTCGGGACAGGGTGGGAGCAGTACTTC.

The CDR3: CASSLVTGNTEAFF. The CDR3 bases are TGTGCCAGCAGCTTGGTGACTGGGAACACTGAAGCTTTCTTT. The J gene is TRBJ1-1, the V gene TRBV5-6; no definite D call. This CDR3 is built from 14 residues. Trimming took off 0 bases at V and 1 base at J, with 7 bases between the two ends. The V gene's germline CDR1 is SGHDT and CDR2 YYEEEE.

This chain uses TRBV3-1 (or the pseudogene TRBV3-2) with TRBJ2-3, with D possibly matching TRBD1 (6 bases). This CDR3 spans 14 amino acids. Deletions cut 4 bases from V and 4 bases from J, with 12 bases between. The V gene's germline CDR1 is LGHDT and CDR2 YNNKEL (reference sequence). The chain's CDR3 is CASSPWGQADTQYF. The CDR3 DNA follows: TGTGCCAGCAGCCCCTGGGGGCAGGCAGATACGCAGTATTTT.

The gene calls are TRBV3-1 (or the pseudogene TRBV3-2) and TRBJ1-1, with a weak D call TRBD1 (5 bases). Between the trimmed V and J ends, which lost 1 base and 4 bases, there was a span of 7 bases. The CDR3 is 13 amino acids. From germline, CDR1 is LGHDT and CDR2 YNNKEL (reference sequence). The CDR3 nucleotides read TGTGCCAGCAGCCAAGCAGGGTCCACTGAAGCTTTCTTT. Its protein product is CASSQAGSTEAFF.

This clone has only one observation. V is TRBV5-6 and J is TRBJ1-6, with D tentatively TRBD1 (6 bases). With 2 bases removed from V and 9 bases from J, the gap between germline ends came to 9 bases. Germline V gene sequence: CDR1 SGHDT, CDR2 YYEEEE. The CDR3 has 13 residues. The CDR3 bases are TGTGCCAGCAGCTTAGGCAGGGGTTCACCCCTCCACTTT. This sequence encodes CASSLGRGSPLHF.

V gene TRBV5-5 combines with J gene TRBJ2-2; 7 nucleotides line up with TRBD2. Germline V gene data show CDR1 as SGHKS and CDR2 as YYEKEE (reference sequence). This CDR3 comprises 16 residues. After removal of 0 bases from V and 2 bases from J, the junction contained 4 bases not matched to a gene. This chain's CDR3 is CASSLAGGANTGELFF. In DNA, the CDR3 is TGTGCCAGCAGCTTGGCGGGGGGAGCTAACACCGGGGAGCTGTTTTTT.

V and J are TRBV2 and TRBJ2-2; the match to TRBD1 covers 7 bases. Germline V gene data show CDR1 as SNHLY and CDR2 as FYNNEI. The CDR3 loop spans 13 amino acids. With V trimmed by 9 bases and J by 4 bases, 5 bases remained unmatched. The CDR3 spells CASDRAGTGELFF. In DNA, the CDR3 is TGTGCCAGTGACAGGGCTGGCACCGGGGAGCTGTTTTTT. Full variable domain (rest looked up from reference TRBV2 and TRBJ2-2): EPEVTQTPSHQVTQMGQEVILRCVPISNHLYFYWYRQILGQKVEFLVSFYNNEISEKSEIFDDQFSVERPDGSNFTLKIRSTKLEDSAMYFCASDRAGTGELFFGEGSRLTVL.

The rearrangement uses TRBV25-1 and TRBJ2-7, with D possibly matching TRBD1 (5 bases). Trimming took off 2 bases at V and 5 bases at J, with 13 bases between the two ends. Germline values: CDR1 MGHDK, CDR2 SYGVNS. This CDR3 is 14 amino acids long. This chain's CDR3 is CASSEGQGWNEQYF. Written as DNA, the CDR3 is TGTGCCAGCAGTGAAGGGCAGGGTTGGAACGAGCAGTACTTC.

This rearrangement joins TRBV5-6 to TRBJ1-2; 8 nucleotides line up with TRBD1. Germline trimming cut 4 bases from V and 8 bases from J; bases unmatched to any gene: 7. Per germline, CDR1 SGHDT and CDR2 YYEEEE. The CDR3 is 13 amino acids. The CDR3: CASSPDRGDGYTF. CDR3 in DNA: TGTGCCAGCAGCCCCGACAGGGGTGACGGCTACACCTTC.

In its sample, this clone was seen a few times. The chain joins TRBV18 to TRBJ2-5; 7 nucleotides match TRBD1. Germline V CDR1 and CDR2: KGHSH, LQKENI. This CDR3 has 14 residues. The V segment lost 4 bases and the J segment 4 bases; nucleotides outside the gene matches: 6. The CDR3 spells CASSQQGIGETQYF. DNA for the CDR3: TGTGCCAGCTCACAACAGGGGATAGGAGAGACCCAGTACTTC. Filled out from reference TRBV18 and TRBJ2-5, the complete variable domain reads NAGVMQNPRHLVRRRGQEARLRCSPMKGHSHVYWYRQLPEEGLKFMVYLQKENIIDESGMPKERFSAEFPKEGPSILRIQQVVRGDSAAYFCASSQQGIGETQYFGPGTRLLVL.